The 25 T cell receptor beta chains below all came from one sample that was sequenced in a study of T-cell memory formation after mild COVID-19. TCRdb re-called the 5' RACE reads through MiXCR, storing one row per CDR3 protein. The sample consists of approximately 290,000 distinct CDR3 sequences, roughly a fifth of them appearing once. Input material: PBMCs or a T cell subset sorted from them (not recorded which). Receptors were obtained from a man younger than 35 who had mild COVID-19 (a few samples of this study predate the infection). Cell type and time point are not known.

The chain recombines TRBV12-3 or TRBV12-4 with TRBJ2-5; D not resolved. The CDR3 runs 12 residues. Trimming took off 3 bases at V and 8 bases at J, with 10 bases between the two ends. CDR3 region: CASSFQRGTQYF. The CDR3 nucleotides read TGTGCCAGCAGTTTCCAGCGTGGAACCCAGTACTTC.

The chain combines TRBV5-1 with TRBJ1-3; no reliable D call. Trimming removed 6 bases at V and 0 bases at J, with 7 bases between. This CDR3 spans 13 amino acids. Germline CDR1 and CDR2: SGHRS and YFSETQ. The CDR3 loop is CASKVSSGNTIYF. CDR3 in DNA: TGCGCCAGCAAGGTCAGCTCTGGAAACACCATATATTTT.

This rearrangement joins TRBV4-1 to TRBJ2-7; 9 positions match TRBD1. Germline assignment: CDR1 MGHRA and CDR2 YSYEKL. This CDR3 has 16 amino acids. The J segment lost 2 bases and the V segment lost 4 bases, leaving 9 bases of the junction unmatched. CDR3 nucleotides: TGCGCCAGCAGCCTCAGGCGGACAGGGGCTGCCTACGAGCAGTACTTC. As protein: CASSLRRTGAAYEQYF.

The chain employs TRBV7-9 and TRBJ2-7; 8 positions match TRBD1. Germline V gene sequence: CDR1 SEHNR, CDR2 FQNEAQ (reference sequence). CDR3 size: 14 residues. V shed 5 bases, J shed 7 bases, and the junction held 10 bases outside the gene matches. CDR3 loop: CASSPRDRLGEQYV. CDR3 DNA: TGTGCCAGCAGCCCAAGGGACAGGCTGGGGGAGCAGTACGTC.

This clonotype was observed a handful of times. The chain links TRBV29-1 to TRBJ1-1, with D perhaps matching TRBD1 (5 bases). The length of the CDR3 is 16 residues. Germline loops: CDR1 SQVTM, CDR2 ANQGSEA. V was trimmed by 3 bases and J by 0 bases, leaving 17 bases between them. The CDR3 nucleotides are TGCAGCGTTGATAATTTTCCAGGGTATATGAACACTGAAGCTTTCTTT. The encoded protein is CSVDNFPGYMNTEAFF.

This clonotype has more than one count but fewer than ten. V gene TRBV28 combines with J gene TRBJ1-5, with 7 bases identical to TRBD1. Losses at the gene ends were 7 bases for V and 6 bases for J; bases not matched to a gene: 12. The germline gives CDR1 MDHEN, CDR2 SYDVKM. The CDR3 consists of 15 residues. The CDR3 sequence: CASKESRGLVQPQHF. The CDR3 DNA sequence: TGTGCCAGCAAAGAGTCCAGGGGGTTGGTTCAGCCCCAGCATTTT.

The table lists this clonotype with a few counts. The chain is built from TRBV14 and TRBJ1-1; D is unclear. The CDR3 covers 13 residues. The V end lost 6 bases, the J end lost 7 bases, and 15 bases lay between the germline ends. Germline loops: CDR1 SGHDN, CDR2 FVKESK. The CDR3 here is CASSPRRPGEAFF. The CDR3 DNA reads TGTGCCAGCAGTCCTAGGCGGCCAGGTGAAGCTTTCTTT.

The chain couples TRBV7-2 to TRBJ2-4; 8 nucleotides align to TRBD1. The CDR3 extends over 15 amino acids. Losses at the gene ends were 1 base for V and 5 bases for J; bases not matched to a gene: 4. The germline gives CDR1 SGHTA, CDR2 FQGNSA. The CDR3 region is CASSLGQGAQNIQYF. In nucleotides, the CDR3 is TGTGCCAGCAGCTTAGGGCAGGGGGCCCAAAACATTCAGTACTTC. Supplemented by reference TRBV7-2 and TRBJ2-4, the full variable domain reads GAGVSQSPSNKVTEKGKDVELRCDPISGHTALYWYRQSLGQGLEFLIYFQGNSAPDKSGLPSDRFSAERTGGSVSTLTIQRTQQEDSAVYLCASSLGQGAQNIQYFGAGTRLSVL.

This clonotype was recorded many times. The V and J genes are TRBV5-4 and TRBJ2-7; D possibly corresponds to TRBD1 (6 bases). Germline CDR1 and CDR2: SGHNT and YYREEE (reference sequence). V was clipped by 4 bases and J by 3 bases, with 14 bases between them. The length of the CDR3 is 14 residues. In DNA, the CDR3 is TGTGCCAGCAGCCTGGGCCTACAGGGCTACGAGCAGTACTTC. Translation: CASSLGLQGYEQYF.

CDR3 nucleotide sequence: TGCGCCAGCAGCCACCCGAACCTGGAGACCCAGTACTTC. Translation: CASSHPNLETQYF. The chain couples TRBV4-1 to TRBJ2-5, with D unclear. V was pared by 3 bases and J by 5 bases, with 10 bases between. The germline V gene encodes CDR1 MGHRA and CDR2 YSYEKL. The CDR3 has 13 amino acids.

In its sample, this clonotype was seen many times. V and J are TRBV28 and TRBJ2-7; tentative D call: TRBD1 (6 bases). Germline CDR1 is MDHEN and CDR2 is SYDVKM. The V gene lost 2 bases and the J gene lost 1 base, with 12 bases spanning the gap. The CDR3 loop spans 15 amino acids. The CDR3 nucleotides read TGTGCCAGCAGTTTAGGACAGTCAGAATCCTACGAGCAGTACGTC. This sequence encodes CASSLGQSESYEQYV.

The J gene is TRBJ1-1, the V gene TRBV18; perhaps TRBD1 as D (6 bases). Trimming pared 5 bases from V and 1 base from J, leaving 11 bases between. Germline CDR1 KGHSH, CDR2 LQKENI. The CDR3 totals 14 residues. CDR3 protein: CASSWTVSNTEAFF. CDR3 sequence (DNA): TGTGCCAGCTCATGGACAGTATCGAACACTGAAGCTTTCTTT.

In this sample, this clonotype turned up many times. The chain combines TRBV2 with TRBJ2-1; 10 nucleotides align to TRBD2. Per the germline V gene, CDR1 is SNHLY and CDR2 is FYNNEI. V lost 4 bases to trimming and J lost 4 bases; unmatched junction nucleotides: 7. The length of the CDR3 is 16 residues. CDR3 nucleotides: TGTGCCAGCAGTGCGATAGGACTAGCGGCTTACAATGAGCAGTTCTTC. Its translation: CASSAIGLAAYNEQFF. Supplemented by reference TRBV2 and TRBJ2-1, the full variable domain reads EPEVTQTPSHQVTQMGQEVILRCVPISNHLYFYWYRQILGQKVEFLVSFYNNEISEKSEIFDDQFSVERPDGSNFTLKIRSTKLEDSAMYFCASSAIGLAAYNEQFFGPGTRLTVL.

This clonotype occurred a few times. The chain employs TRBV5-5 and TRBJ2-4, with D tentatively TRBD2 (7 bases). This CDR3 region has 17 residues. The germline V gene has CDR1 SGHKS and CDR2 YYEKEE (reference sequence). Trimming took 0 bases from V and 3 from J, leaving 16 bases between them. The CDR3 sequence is CASSLGGGRAGKNIQYF. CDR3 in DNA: TGTGCCAGCAGCTTGGGGGGGGGCAGGGCCGGCAAAAACATTCAGTACTTC.

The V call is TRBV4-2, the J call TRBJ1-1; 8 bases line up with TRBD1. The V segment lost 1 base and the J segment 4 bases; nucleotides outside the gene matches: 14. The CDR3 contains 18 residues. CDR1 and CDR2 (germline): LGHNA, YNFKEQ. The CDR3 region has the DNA TGTGCCAGCAGCCAAGTGGTGACCAGGGGGCACGAGGGCACTGAAGCTTTCTTT. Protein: CASSQVVTRGHEGTEAFF.

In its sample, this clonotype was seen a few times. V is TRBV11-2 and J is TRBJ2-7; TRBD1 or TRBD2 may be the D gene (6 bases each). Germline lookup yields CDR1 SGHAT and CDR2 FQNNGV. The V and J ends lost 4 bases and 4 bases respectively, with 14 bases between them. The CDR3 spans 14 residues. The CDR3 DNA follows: TGTGCCAGCAGCTACGGGGAAGGGGGGTACGAGCAGTACTTC. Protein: CASSYGEGGYEQYF.

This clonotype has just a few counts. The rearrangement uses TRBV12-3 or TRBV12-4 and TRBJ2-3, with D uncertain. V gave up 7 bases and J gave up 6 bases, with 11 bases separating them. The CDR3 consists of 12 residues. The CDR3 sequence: CASTASPDTQYF. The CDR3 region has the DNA TGTGCCAGCACGGCTAGTCCTGATACGCAGTATTTT.

The CDR3 region is CASSPPTGTPGNVLTF. The CDR3 nucleotides read TGTGCCAGCAGCCCGCCTACCGGGACCCCGGGGAACGTCCTGACTTTC. This rearrangement joins TRBV7-9 to TRBJ2-6, with D perhaps assigned TRBD1 or TRBD2 (5 bases each). Germline lookup yields CDR1 SEHNR and CDR2 FQNEAQ (reference sequence). Trimming took off 5 bases at V and 10 bases at J, with 21 bases between the two ends. CDR3 length: 16 residues.

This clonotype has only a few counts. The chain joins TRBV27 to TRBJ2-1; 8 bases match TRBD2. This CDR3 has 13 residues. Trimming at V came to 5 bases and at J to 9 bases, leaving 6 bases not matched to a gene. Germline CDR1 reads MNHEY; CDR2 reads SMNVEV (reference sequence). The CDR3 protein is CASSTPTSVEQFF. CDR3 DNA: TGTGCCAGCAGTACCCCGACTAGCGTTGAGCAGTTCTTC.

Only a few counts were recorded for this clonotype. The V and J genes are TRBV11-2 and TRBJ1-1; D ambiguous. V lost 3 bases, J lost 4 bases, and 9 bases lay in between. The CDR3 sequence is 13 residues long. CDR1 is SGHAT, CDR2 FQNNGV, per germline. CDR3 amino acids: CASSFLPGTEAFF. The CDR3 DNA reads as TGTGCCAGCAGCTTCCTACCGGGCACTGAAGCTTTCTTT.

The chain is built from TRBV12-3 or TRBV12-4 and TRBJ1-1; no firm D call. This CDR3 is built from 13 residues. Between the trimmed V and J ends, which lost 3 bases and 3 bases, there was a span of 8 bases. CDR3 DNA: TGTGCCAGCAGTTTTTTCGTAGACACTGAAGCTTTCTTT. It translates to CASSFFVDTEAFF.

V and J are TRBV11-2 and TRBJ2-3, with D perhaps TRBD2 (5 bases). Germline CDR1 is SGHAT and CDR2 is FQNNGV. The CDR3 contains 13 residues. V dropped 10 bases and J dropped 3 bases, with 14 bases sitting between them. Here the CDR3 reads CANQPPGTDTQYF. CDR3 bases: TGTGCCAACCAACCCCCGGGGACAGATACGCAGTATTTT.

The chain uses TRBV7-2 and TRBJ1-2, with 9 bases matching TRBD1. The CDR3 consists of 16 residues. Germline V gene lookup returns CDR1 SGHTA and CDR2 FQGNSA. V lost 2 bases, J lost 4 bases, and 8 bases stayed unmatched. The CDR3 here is CASSLPGTGLSYGYTF. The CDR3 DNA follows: TGTGCCAGCAGCTTACCTGGGACAGGGTTGAGCTATGGCTACACCTTC.

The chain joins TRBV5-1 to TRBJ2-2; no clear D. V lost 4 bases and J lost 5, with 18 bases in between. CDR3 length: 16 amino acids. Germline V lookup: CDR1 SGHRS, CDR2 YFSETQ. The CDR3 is CASSIGRPSGTGELFF. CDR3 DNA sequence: TGCGCCAGCAGCATCGGACGGCCGAGTGGGACCGGGGAGCTGTTTTTT.

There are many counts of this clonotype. The CDR3 nucleotides read TGCGCCAGCAGCCACCAGGACAGCCCCTACTATGGCTACACCTTC. Translation gives CASSHQDSPYYGYTF. The chain recombines TRBV4-1 with TRBJ1-2; possibly TRBD1 for D (6 bases). This CDR3 is built from 15 residues. V lost 3 bases and J 3 bases, leaving 14 bases between the germline ends. Germline CDR1 reads MGHRA; CDR2 reads YSYEKL.